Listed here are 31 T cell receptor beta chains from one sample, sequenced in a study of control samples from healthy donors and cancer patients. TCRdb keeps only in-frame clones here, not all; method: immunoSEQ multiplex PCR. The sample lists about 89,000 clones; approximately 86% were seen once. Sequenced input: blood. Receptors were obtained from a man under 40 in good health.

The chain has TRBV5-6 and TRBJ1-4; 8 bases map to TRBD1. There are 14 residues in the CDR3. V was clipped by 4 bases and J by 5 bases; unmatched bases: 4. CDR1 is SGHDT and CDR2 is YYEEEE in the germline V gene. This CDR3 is CASSRSGGNEKLFF. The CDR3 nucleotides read TGTGCCAGCAGCAGGTCAGGGGGCAATGAAAAACTGTTTTTT.

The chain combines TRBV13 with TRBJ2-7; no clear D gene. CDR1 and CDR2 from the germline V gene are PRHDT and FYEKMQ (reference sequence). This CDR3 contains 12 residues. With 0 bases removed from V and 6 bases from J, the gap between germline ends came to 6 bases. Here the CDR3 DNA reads TGTGCCAGCAGCTTAGGACGCGGCGAGCAGTACGTC. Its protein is CASSLGRGEQYV.

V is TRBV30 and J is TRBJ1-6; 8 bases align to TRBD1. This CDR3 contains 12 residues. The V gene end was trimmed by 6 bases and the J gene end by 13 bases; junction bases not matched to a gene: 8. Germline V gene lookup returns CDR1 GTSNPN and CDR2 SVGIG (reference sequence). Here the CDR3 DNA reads TGTGCCTGCCATCTGACAGGGGCTCCCCTCCACTTT. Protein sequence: CACHLTGAPLHF.

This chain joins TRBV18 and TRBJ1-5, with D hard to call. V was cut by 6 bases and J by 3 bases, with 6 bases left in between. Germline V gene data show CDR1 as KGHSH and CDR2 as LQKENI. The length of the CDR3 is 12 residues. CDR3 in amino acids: CASSLDNQPQHF. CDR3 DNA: TGTGCCAGCTCGCTGGACAATCAGCCCCAGCATTTT.

CDR3 loop: CASSSRTGTVEEKLFF. CDR3 bases: TGCGCCAGCAGCTCCCGGACAGGGACGGTTGAAGAAAAACTGTTTTTT. The rearrangement links TRBV5-1 to TRBJ1-4; 8 nucleotides align to TRBD1. Germline V gene sequence: CDR1 SGHRS, CDR2 YFSETQ. With 3 bases clipped from V and 8 bases from J, the junction kept 12 bases outside the gene matches. The length of the CDR3 is 16 residues.

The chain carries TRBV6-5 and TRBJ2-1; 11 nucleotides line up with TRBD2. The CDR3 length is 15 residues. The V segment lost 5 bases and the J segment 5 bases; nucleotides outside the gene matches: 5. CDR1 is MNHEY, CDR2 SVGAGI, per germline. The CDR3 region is CASSPGTSGNNEQFF. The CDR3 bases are TGTGCCAGCAGTCCCGGGACTAGCGGTAACAATGAGCAGTTCTTC.

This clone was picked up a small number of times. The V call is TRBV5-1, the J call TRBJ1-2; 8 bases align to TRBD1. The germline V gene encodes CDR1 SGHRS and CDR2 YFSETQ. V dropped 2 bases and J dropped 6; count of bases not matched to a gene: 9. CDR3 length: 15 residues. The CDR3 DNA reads TGCGCCAGCAGCTTCGCGTCAGGGGGCGAGAATGGCTACACCTTC. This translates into CASSFASGGENGYTF.

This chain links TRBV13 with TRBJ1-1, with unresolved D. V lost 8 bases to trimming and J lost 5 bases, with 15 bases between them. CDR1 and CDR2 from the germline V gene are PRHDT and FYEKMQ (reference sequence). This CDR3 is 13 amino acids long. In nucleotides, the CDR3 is TGTGCCAGCCTCATCTCCCCCAGGACTGAAGCTTTCTTT. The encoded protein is CASLISPRTEAFF.

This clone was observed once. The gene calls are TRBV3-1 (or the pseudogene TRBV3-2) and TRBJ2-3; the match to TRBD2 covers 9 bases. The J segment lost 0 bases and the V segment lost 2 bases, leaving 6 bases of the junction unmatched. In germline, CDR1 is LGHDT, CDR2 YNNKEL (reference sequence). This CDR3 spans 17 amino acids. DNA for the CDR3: TGTGCCAGCAGCCAATATCTAGCGGGGCTTAGCACAGATACGCAGTATTTT. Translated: CASSQYLAGLSTDTQYF.

CDR3 protein: CASSLSPGDYGYTF. DNA of the CDR3: TGTGCCAGCAGCTTATCCCCGGGGGACTATGGCTACACCTTC. The chain is built from TRBV7-9 and TRBJ1-2; possible D gene TRBD1, 5 bases. The CDR3 contains 14 residues. Germline V gives CDR1 SEHNR, CDR2 FQNEAQ (reference sequence). Trimming took 2 bases from V and 3 from J, leaving 10 bases between them.

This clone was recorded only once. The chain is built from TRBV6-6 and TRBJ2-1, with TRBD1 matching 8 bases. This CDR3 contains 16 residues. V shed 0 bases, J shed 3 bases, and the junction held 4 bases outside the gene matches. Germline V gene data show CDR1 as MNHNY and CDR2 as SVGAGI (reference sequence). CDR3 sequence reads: CASSYSGQGFYNEQFF. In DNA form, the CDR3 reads TGTGCCAGCAGTTACTCCGGACAGGGCTTCTACAATGAGCAGTTCTTC.

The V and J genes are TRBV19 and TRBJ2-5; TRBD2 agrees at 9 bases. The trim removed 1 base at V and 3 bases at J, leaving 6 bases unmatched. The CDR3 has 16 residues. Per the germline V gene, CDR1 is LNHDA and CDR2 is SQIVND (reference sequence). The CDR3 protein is CASSIGAGGKEETQYF. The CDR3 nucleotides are TGTGCCAGTAGTATAGGAGCGGGGGGAAAGGAAGAGACCCAGTACTTC.

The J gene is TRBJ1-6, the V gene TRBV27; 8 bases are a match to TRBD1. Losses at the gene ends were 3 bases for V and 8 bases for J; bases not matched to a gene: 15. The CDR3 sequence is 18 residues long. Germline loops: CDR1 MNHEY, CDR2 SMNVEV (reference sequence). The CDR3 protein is CASSFDRGRQLIHSPLHF. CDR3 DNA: TGTGCCAGCAGTTTCGACAGGGGACGCCAACTTATTCATTCACCCCTCCACTTT.

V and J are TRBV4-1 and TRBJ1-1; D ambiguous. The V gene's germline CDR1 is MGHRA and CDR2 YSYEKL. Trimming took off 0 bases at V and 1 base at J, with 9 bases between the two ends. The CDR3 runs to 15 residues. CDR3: CASSQEPHGNTEAFF. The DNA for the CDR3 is TGCGCCAGCAGCCAAGAGCCTCACGGGAACACTGAAGCTTTCTTT.

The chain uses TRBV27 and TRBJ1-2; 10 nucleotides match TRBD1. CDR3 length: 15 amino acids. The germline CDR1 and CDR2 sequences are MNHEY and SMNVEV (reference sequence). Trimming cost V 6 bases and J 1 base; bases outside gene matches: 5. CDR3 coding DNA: TGTGCCAGCAGCCCCGGGACAGGGGTTAACTATGGCTACACCTTC. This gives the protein CASSPGTGVNYGYTF.

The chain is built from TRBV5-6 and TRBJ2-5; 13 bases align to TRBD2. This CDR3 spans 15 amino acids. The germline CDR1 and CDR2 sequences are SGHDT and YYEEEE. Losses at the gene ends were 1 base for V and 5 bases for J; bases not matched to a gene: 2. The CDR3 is CASSLTSGGAETQYF. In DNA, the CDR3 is TGTGCCAGCAGCTTGACTAGCGGGGGGGCTGAGACCCAGTACTTC.

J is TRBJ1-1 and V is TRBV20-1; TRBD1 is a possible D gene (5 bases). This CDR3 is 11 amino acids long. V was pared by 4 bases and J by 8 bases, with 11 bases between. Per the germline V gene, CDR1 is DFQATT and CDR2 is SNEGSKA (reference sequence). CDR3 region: CSATRAGEAFF. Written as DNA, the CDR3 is TGCAGTGCTACTAGGGCAGGGGAAGCTTTCTTT.

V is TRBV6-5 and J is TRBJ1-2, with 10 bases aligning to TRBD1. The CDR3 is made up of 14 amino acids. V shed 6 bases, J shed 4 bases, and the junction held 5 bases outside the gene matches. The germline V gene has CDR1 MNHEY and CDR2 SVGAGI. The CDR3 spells CASRDRGRSYGYTF. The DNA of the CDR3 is TGTGCCAGCAGAGACAGGGGGCGCAGCTATGGCTACACCTTC.

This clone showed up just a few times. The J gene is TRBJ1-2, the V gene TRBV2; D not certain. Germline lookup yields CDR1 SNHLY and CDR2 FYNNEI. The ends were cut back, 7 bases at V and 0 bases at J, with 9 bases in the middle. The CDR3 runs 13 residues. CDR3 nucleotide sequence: TGTGCCAGCAATGGGGTGCCTAACTATGGCTACACCTTC. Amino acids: CASNGVPNYGYTF.

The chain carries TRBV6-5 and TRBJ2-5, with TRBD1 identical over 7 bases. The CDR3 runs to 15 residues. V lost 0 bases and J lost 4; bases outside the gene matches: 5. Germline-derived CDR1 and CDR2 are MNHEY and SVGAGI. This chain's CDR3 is CASSYSGQAGETQYF. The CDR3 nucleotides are TGTGCCAGCAGTTACTCCGGACAGGCAGGAGAGACCCAGTACTTC.

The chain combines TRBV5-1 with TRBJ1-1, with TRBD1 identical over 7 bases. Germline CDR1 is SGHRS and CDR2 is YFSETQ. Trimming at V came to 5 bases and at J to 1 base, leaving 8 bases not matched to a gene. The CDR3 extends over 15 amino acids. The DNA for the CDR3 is TGCGCCAGCAGGCAGGGGGATGCCACGAACACTGAAGCTTTCTTT. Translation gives CASRQGDATNTEAFF.

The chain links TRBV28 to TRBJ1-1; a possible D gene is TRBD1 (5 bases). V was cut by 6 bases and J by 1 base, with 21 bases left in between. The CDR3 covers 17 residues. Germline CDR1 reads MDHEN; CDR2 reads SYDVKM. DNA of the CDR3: TGTGCCAGCAGCTCGCCGGGGGGAATTGATAAGAACACTGAAGCTTTCTTT. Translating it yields CASSSPGGIDKNTEAFF.

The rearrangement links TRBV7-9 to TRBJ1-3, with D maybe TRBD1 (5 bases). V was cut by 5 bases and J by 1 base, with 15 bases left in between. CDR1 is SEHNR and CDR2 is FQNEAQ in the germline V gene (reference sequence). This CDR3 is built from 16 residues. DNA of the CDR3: TGTGCCAGCAGCCCATCGGGACGGACTTCTGGAAACACCATATATTTT. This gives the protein CASSPSGRTSGNTIYF.

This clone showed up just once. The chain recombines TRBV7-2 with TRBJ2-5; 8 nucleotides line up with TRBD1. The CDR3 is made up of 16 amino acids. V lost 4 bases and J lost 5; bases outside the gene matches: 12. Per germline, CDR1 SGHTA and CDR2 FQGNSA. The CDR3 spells CASSSTTGTGGETQYF. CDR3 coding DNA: TGTGCCAGCAGCTCTACAACCGGGACAGGCGGGGAGACCCAGTACTTC.

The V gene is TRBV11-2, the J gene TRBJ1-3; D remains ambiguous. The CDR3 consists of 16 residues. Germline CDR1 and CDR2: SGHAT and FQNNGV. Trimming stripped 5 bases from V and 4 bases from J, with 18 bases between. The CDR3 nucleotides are TGTGCCAGCAGCCACGCCGGACGATTGGCAGGAAACACCATATATTTT. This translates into CASSHAGRLAGNTIYF.

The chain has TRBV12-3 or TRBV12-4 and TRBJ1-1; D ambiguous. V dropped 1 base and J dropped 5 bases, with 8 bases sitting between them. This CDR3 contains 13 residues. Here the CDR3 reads CASSLGEGTEAFF. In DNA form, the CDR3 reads TGTGCCAGCAGTTTAGGGGAGGGAACTGAAGCTTTCTTT.

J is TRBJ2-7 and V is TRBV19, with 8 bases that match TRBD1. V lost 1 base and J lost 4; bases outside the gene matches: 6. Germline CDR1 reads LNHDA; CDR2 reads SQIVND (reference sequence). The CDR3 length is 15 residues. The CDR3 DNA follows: TGTGCCAGTAGTATAGTTTACGGACAGGGTTACGAGCAGTACTTC. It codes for CASSIVYGQGYEQYF. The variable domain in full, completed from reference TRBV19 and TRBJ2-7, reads DGGITQSPKYLFRKEGQNVTLSCEQNLNHDAMYWYRQDPGQGLRLIYYSQIVNDFQKGDIAEGYSVSREKKESFPLTVTSAQKNPTAFYLCASSIVYGQGYEQYFGPGTRLTVT.

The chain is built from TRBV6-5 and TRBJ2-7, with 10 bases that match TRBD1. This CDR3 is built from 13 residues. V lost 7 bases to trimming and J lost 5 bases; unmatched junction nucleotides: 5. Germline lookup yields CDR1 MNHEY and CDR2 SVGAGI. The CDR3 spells CASKRQGAHEQYV. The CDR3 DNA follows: TGTGCCAGCAAGCGACAGGGGGCGCACGAGCAGTACGTC.

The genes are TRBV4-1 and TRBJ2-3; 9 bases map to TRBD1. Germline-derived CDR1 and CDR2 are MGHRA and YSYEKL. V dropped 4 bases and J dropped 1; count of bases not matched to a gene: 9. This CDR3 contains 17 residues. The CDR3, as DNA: TGCGCCAGCAGCCCTGAGGACAGGGGTCGTGGCACAGATACGCAGTATTTT. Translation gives CASSPEDRGRGTDTQYF.

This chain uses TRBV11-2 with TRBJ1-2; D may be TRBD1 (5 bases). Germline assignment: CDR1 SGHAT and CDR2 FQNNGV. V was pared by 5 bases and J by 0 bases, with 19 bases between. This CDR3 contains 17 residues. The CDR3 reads CASSLGRGVGSNYGYTF. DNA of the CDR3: TGTGCCAGCAGCCTAGGGAGGGGAGTGGGGTCTAACTATGGCTACACCTTC.

CDR3 amino acids: CASSPGPNQPQHF. As DNA, the CDR3 is TGCGCCAGCAGTCCGGGGCCCAATCAGCCCCAGCATTTT. The chain couples TRBV10-1 to TRBJ1-5; D may be TRBD1 (5 bases). The CDR3 spans 13 residues. Trimming took off 5 bases at V and 3 bases at J, with 8 bases between the two ends. The germline gives CDR1 WNHNN, CDR2 SYGVQD (reference sequence).